The 17 T cell receptor beta chains in this list originate from one sample, sequenced in a study of CD8 T cells in ankylosing spondylitis. The study's findings and limits: A TCR beta motif of under 10 highly homologous variants appeared characteristic of ankylosing spondylitis blood.

No cognate antigen is known for these TCRs. TCRdb reprocessed the 5' RACE reads with MiXCR, giving one entry per CDR3 protein. Of approximately 300,000 distinct CDR3 sequences listed, under 8.5% are singletons. The sequenced material came from blood, either unsorted or a sorted T cell fraction (not recorded which). These receptors came from a male donor with ankylosing spondylitis.

This clonotype was detected a few times. J is TRBJ2-2 and V is TRBV2; D not resolved. CDR1 and CDR2 from the germline V gene are SNHLY and FYNNEI. V shed 6 bases and J shed 3 bases, with 11 bases lying between them. This CDR3 is 14 amino acids long. The CDR3 bases are TGTGCCAGCAGAGCGCGAGTTGACACCGGGGAGCTGTTTTTT. Protein product: CASRARVDTGELFF.

This sequence joins TRBV29-1 and TRBJ2-1; a possible D gene is TRBD1 (6 bases). V lost 0 bases to trimming and J lost 13 bases, with 7 bases between them. Germline CDR1 is SQVTM and CDR2 is ANQGSEA. There are 10 residues in the CDR3. CDR3 bases: TGCAGCGTTGAAGACAGGGGCCAGTTCTTC. Its translation is CSVEDRGQFF.

There are many counts of this clonotype. The CDR3 DNA follows: TGTGCCAGCAGTACACGACAGGGTTACACTGAAGCTTTCTTT. This encodes CASSTRQGYTEAFF. The genes are TRBV12-3 or TRBV12-4 and TRBJ1-1; 7 bases map to TRBD1. V was pared by 5 bases and J by 3 bases, with 6 bases of the junction left unmatched. The CDR3 has 14 amino acids.

This sequence joins TRBV2 and TRBJ1-5; D is unresolved. The CDR3 runs to 16 residues. Trimming removed 4 bases from V and 0 bases from J, with 13 bases in between. CDR1 is SNHLY, CDR2 FYNNEI, per germline. The CDR3 reads CASSVTGGSSNQPQHF. In DNA form, the CDR3 reads TGTGCCAGCAGTGTGACTGGCGGATCTAGCAATCAGCCCCAGCATTTT. The full variable domain, with the rest looked up from reference TRBV2 and TRBJ1-5, is EPEVTQTPSHQVTQMGQEVILRCVPISNHLYFYWYRQILGQKVEFLVSFYNNEISEKSEIFDDQFSVERPDGSNFTLKIRSTKLEDSAMYFCASSVTGGSSNQPQHFGDGTRLSIL.

This clonotype appeared a few times. The chain recombines TRBV20-1 with TRBJ1-2; D is unresolved. This CDR3 region has 13 residues. The V and J ends lost 0 bases and 4 bases respectively, with 9 bases between them. Germline V gene lookup returns CDR1 DFQATT and CDR2 SNEGSKA (reference sequence). The DNA for the CDR3 is TGCAGTGCTAGAGATATGAAAACCTATGGCTACACCTTC. Its protein product is CSARDMKTYGYTF.

A few counts support this clonotype. The V and J genes are TRBV3-1 and TRBJ2-5; 7 bases match TRBD2. Germline CDR1 LGHDT, CDR2 YNNKEL (reference sequence). The CDR3 consists of 14 residues. V lost 3 bases, J lost 7 bases, and 8 bases stayed unmatched. The CDR3 loop is CASSHVPTGGTQYF. CDR3 coding DNA: TGTGCCAGCAGCCACGTACCGACGGGAGGGACCCAGTACTTC.

This chain uses TRBV28 with TRBJ2-7, with 12 bases matching TRBD2. Germline lookup yields CDR1 MDHEN and CDR2 SYDVKM. V lost 6 bases, J lost 3 bases, and 12 bases stayed unmatched. The CDR3 is 17 amino acids. The CDR3: CASRDTGTSGLLYEQYF. The DNA of the CDR3 is TGTGCCAGCAGGGATACCGGGACTAGCGGGTTACTCTACGAGCAGTACTTC.

J is TRBJ2-2 and V is TRBV19, with 7 bases fitting TRBD1. Germline values: CDR1 LNHDA, CDR2 SQIVND (reference sequence). The V and J ends lost 4 bases and 8 bases, in that order; junction bases with no gene match: 10. The CDR3 extends over 15 amino acids. This CDR3 reads CASSTPGRGRGELFF. The CDR3 DNA is TGTGCCAGTAGTACCCCCGGAAGGGGGCGAGGGGAGCTGTTTTTT.

This clonotype appeared many times. V is TRBV5-1 and J is TRBJ2-1, with TRBD2 matching over 13 bases. The germline V gene has CDR1 SGHRS and CDR2 YFSETQ. The CDR3 is 15 amino acids. Trimming at V came to 3 bases and at J to 8 bases, leaving 5 bases not matched to a gene. DNA of the CDR3: TGCGCCAGCAGCTGGGGGACTAGCGGGACGGATGAGCAGTTCTTC. Translated: CASSWGTSGTDEQFF.

This clonotype came up a few times. V usage is TRBV28 and J usage is TRBJ2-1, with 10 bases identical to TRBD2. The CDR3 consists of 14 residues. V lost 6 bases, J lost 6 bases, and 5 bases stayed unmatched. CDR1 MDHEN and CDR2 SYDVKM come from the germline V gene. The CDR3 DNA follows: TGTGCCAGCAGAGATAGCGGGAGGCTCAATGAGCAGTTCTTC. Translation gives CASRDSGRLNEQFF.

The sample holds a few counts of this clonotype. The rearrangement joins TRBV4-3 to TRBJ2-1; no definite D call. Trimming stripped 4 bases from V and 5 bases from J, with 12 bases between. The CDR3 contains 14 residues. CDR1 and CDR2 from the germline V gene are LGHNA and YSLEER. The CDR3 region has the DNA TGCGCCAGCAGCCCCGCTACGGTTAACAATGAGCAGTTCTTC. This codes for CASSPATVNNEQFF.

A few counts support this clonotype. The V call is TRBV18, the J call TRBJ1-2, with a possible D match to TRBD1 (6 bases). Germline-derived CDR1 and CDR2 are KGHSH and LQKENI. V shed 3 bases and J shed 4 bases, with 12 bases lying between them. The CDR3 loop spans 14 amino acids. The CDR3 coding sequence is TGTGCCAGCTCACCGACCGGGACAAGCTATGGCTACACCTTC. Translating gives CASSPTGTSYGYTF.

This clonotype was found a few times. This chain links TRBV10-3 with TRBJ2-1; unclear D gene. Germline-derived CDR1 and CDR2 are ENHRY and SYGVKD. This CDR3 spans 15 amino acids. V lost 2 bases to trimming and J lost 6 bases, with 14 bases between them. The CDR3 reads CAISEVAGTANEQFF. CDR3 coding DNA: TGTGCCATCAGTGAGGTCGCAGGCACAGCCAATGAGCAGTTCTTC.

In its sample, this clonotype was seen a few times. The chain links TRBV27 to TRBJ2-3; D gene ambiguous. Trimming removed 5 bases at V and 1 base at J, with 10 bases between. This CDR3 is built from 14 residues. CDR1 is MNHEY, CDR2 SMNVEV, per germline (reference sequence). CDR3 DNA: TGTGCCAGCAGTCCGGCTTTTCGCACAGATACGCAGTATTTT. Its translation: CASSPAFRTDTQYF.

This rearrangement joins TRBV18 to TRBJ1-2, with a tentative D call TRBD1 (5 bases). Germline lookup yields CDR1 KGHSH and CDR2 LQKENI. Trimming left V 1 base short and J 4 bases short, with 13 bases between. CDR3 length equals 15 residues. The CDR3 DNA reads TGTGCCAGCTCACCACAGAACGGGGGTGGCTATGGCTACACCTTC. It yields the protein CASSPQNGGGYGYTF.

This rearrangement joins TRBV4-3 to TRBJ2-1, with 10 bases aligning to TRBD1. The trim removed 1 base at V and 3 bases at J, leaving 9 bases unmatched. Looked up from germline, CDR1 is LGHNA and CDR2 is YSLEER. There are 18 residues in the CDR3. The CDR3 DNA reads TGCGCCAGCAGCCAAGTGTTCGGAGGGACAGGGGTCTACAATGAGCAGTTCTTC. Amino acid sequence: CASSQVFGGTGVYNEQFF.

The gene calls are TRBV29-1 and TRBJ2-1, with 14 nucleotides matching TRBD2. Germline CDR1 is SQVTM and CDR2 is ANQGSEA. CDR3 length equals 14 residues. The V segment lost 6 bases and the J segment 7 bases; nucleotides outside the gene matches: 5. The chain's CDR3 is CSVRLAGGPNEQFF. The CDR3 coding sequence is TGCAGCGTGCGACTAGCGGGAGGGCCAAATGAGCAGTTCTTC.